The 10 T cell receptor beta chains presented below share a single source sample, sequenced in a study of cytotoxic CD8 clonotypes in ibrutinib-treated CLL (dated by TCRdb to about 2021). The receptor library was made with the immunoSEQ multiplex PCR assay. Not all clones reach the TCRdb copy of this immuneACCESS table, which keeps in-frame sequences only. Checked studies attribute under half of the gap to unresolved V genes and leave the rest unexplained. The sample data list around 150,000 clones, and more than 70% of these were observed just once. The ten largest clonotypes hold less than 9% of the sample. The source material was PBMCs, sampled after 36 months of ibrutinib treatment. The origin of the receptors is a human donor with chronic lymphocytic leukemia.

This chain joins TRBV28 and TRBJ1-5; the D is unclear. Per the germline V gene, CDR1 is MDHEN and CDR2 is SYDVKM. CDR3 length: 12 residues. V was clipped by 5 bases and J by 8 bases, with 10 bases between them. The CDR3 DNA is TGTGCCAGCAGTAAAGACCAGAAGCCCCAGCATTTT. It codes for CASSKDQKPQHF. Looking up the rest from reference TRBV28 and TRBJ1-5 gives the full variable domain: DVKVTQSSRYLVKRTGEKVFLECVQDMDHENMFWYRQDPGLGLRLIYFSYDVKMKEKGDIPEGYSVSREKKERFSLILESASTNQTSMYLCASSKDQKPQHFGDGTRLSIL.

The genes are TRBV7-9 and TRBJ2-4, with no clear D. Trimming stripped 5 bases from V and 0 bases from J, with 8 bases between. Germline CDR1 reads SEHNR; CDR2 reads FQNEAQ (reference sequence). The CDR3 runs to 14 residues. The CDR3 DNA reads as TGTGCCAGCAGCCTAAGTGTAGCCAAAAACATTCAGTACTTC. It encodes CASSLSVAKNIQYF.

In its sample, this clone was seen a few times. The chain is built from TRBV21-1 and TRBJ2-2; the DNA was not used to check the table's D call, TRBD1. TRBV21-1 is reported as a pseudogene. CDR3 length equals 20 residues. CDR3 region: CASSSIPTGAGSRPSGELFF. The CDR3 nucleotides read TGTGCCAGCAGCTCCATTCCGACAGGGGCCGGCAGCCGCCCATCCGGGGAGCTGTTTTTT.

This clone was detected only once. J is TRBJ2-3 and V is TRBV5-4, with D possibly being TRBD1 or TRBD2 (6 bases each). V lost 0 bases and J 4 bases, leaving 18 bases between the germline ends. Germline CDR1 reads SGHNT; CDR2 reads YYREEE (reference sequence). This CDR3 has 17 amino acids. The CDR3 coding sequence is TGTGCCAGCAGCTTGGGTGGGGGGCTGATTATCGCAGATACGCAGTATTTT. It yields the protein CASSLGGGLIIADTQYF. The full variable domain, completed using reference TRBV5-4 and TRBJ2-3, is ETGVTQSPTHLIKTRGQQVTLRCSSQSGHNTVSWYQQALGQGPQFIFQYYREEENGRGNFPPRFSGLQFPNYSSELNVNALELDDSALYLCASSLGGGLIIADTQYFGPGTRLTVL.

In this sample, this clone turned up a few times. This chain links TRBV30 with TRBJ1-2; TRBD1 matches at 7 bases. The CDR3 has 13 amino acids. In germline, CDR1 is GTSNPN, CDR2 SVGIG (reference sequence). The J segment lost 3 bases and the V segment lost 3 bases, leaving 4 bases of the junction unmatched. The CDR3 loop is CAWRVQGDYGYTF. The DNA for the CDR3 is TGTGCCTGGAGGGTCCAGGGGGACTATGGCTACACCTTC.

The chain has TRBV7-9 and TRBJ2-2; D remains ambiguous. The CDR3 runs 13 residues. Germline V gives CDR1 SEHNR, CDR2 FQNEAQ (reference sequence). Trimming removed 5 bases from V and 1 base from J, with 5 bases in between. This CDR3 reads CASSRWNTGELFF. CDR3 sequence (DNA): TGTGCCAGCAGCCGGTGGAACACCGGGGAGCTGTTTTTT.

The chain combines TRBV9 with TRBJ1-2; the D gene is possibly TRBD1 (6 bases). From germline, CDR1 is SGDLS and CDR2 YYNGEE. Between the trimmed V and J ends, which lost 0 bases and 6 bases, there was a span of 12 bases. There are 14 residues in the CDR3. The CDR3 sequence is CASSVEGVGNGYTF. In DNA, the CDR3 is TGTGCCAGCAGCGTAGAGGGGGTCGGGAATGGCTACACCTTC. Filled out from reference TRBV9 and TRBJ1-2, the complete variable domain reads DSGVTQTPKHLITATGQRVTLRCSPRSGDLSVYWYQQSLDQGLQFLIQYYNGEERAKGNILERFSAQQFPDLHSELNLSSLELGDSALYFCASSVEGVGNGYTFGSGTRLTVV.

CDR3 sequence reads: CASSVPGTDYGYTF. The CDR3 DNA follows: TGTGCCAGTAGCGTCCCAGGGACAGACTATGGCTACACCTTC. The gene calls are TRBV19 and TRBJ1-2; TRBD1 aligns across 7 bases. Germline-derived CDR1 and CDR2 are LNHDA and SQIVND (reference sequence). Trimming removed 6 bases from V and 3 bases from J; junction bases left unmatched: 7. The CDR3 runs to 14 residues.

The genes are TRBV18 and TRBJ2-1, with TRBD2 matching 12 bases. V shed 2 bases and J 12 bases; nucleotides not matched to a gene: 8. CDR3 length equals 15 residues. The V gene's germline CDR1 is KGHSH and CDR2 LQKENI. This chain's CDR3 is CASSPASGGGRWQFF. CDR3 DNA: TGTGCCAGCTCACCAGCTAGCGGGGGGGGCCGATGGCAGTTCTTC.

The chain is built from TRBV2 and TRBJ2-7; 11 bases are a match to TRBD2. Per the germline V gene, CDR1 is SNHLY and CDR2 is FYNNEI. The junction had 3 bases not matched to a gene; V was cut back by 7 bases and J by 1 base. This CDR3 is 14 amino acids long. The CDR3 reads CASTGTSGSYEQYF. The DNA for the CDR3 is TGTGCCAGCACCGGGACTAGCGGATCCTACGAGCAGTACTTC.